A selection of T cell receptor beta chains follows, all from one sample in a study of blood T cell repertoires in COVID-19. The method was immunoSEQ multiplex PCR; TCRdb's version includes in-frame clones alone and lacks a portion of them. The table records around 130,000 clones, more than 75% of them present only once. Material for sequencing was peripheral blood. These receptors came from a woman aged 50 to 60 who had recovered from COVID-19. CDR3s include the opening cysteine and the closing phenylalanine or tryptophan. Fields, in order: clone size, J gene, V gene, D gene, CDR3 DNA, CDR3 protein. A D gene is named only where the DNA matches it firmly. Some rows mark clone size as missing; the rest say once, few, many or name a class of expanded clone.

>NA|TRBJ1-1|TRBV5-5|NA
TGTGCCAGCAGCTTGTCAGCGGGGTCGAACACTGAAGCTTTCTTT
CASSLSAGSNTEAFF
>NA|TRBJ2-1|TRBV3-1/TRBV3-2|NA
TGTGCCAGCAGCCAAGATGGAGATGAGCAGTTCTTC
CASSQDGDEQFF
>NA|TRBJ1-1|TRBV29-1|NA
TGCAGCGTCTGGACAGACAGAATGAACACTGAAGCTTTCTTT
CSVWTDRMNTEAFF
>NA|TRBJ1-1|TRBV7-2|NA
TGTGCCAGCAGCTTTACAGTAGCTTTCTTT
CASSFTVAFF
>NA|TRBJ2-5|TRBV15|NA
TGTGCCACCTCTATGGGGGCTAGATCAGAGACCCAGTACTTC
CATSMGARSETQYF
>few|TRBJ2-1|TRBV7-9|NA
TGTGCCAGTCAACTGTCCTACAATGAGCAGTTCTTC
CASQLSYNEQFF
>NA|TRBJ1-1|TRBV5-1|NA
TGCGCCAGCAGCTCAAACAATCTGAACACTGAAGCTTTCTTT
CASSSNNLNTEAFF
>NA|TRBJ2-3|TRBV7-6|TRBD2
TGTGCCAGCAGCTTGGGCCCCGCGGGAGTTGTCACAGATACGCAGTATTTT
CASSLGPAGVVTDTQYF
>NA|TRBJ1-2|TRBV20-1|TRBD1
TGCAGTGCTAGTCCCTCTCGGACAGGGGGAGGCTACACCTTC
CSASPSRTGGGYTF
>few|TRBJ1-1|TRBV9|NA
TGTGCCAGCAGCGTAACGGCGGCGAACACTGAAGCTTTCTTT
CASSVTAANTEAFF
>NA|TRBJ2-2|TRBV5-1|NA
TGCGCCAGCAGCAACACCGGGACTAACACCGGGGAGCTGTTTTTT
CASSNTGTNTGELFF
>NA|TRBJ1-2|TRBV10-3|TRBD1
TGTGCCATCAGTGGGGACAGGGGGCGGGATGGCTACACCTTC
CAISGDRGRDGYTF
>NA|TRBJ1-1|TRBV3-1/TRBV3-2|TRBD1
TGTGCCAGCAGCCTTAGACAGGGGGCAGGTGAAGCTTTCTTT
CASSLRQGAGEAFF
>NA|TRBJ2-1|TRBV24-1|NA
TGTGCCACCAGTGACCCAGGGAGGAATGAGCAGTTCTTC
CATSDPGRNEQFF
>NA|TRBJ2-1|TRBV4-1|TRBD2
TGCGCCAGCAGCCCCGGGACTAGCGGACACAATGAGCAGTTCTTC
CASSPGTSGHNEQFF
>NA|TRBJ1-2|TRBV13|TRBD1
TGTGCCAGCAGCTTAGGGGACAGGTTCTCACCCGTATATGGCTACACCTTC
CASSLGDRFSPVYGYTF
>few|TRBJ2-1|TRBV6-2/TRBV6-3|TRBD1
TGTGCCAGCAGTTCACGCGACAGGGGGGCCTACAATGAGCAGTTCTTC
CASSSRDRGAYNEQFF
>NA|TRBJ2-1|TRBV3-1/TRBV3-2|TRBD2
TGTGCCAGCTCCGGCGCGGGAGGGACTCCGGATGAGCAGTTCTTC
CASSGAGGTPDEQFF
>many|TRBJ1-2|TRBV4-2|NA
TGTGCCAGCAGCCCCCACGACAGTAACTATGGCTACACCTTC
CASSPHDSNYGYTF
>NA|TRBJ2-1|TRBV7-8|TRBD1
TGTGCCAGCAGCTTTTCCGGGACAGGGGTTTTGATCCCCTACAATGAGCAGTTCTTC
CASSFSGTGVLIPYNEQFF
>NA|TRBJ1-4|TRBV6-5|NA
TGTGCCAGCAGTCCCCACGAGGAGAATGAAAAACTGTTTTTT
CASSPHEENEKLFF
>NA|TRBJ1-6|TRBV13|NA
TGTGCCACAAGAATCCGGGACAACTATAATTCACCCCTCCACTTT
CATRIRDNYNSPLHF
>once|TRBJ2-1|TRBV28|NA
TGTGCCAGCAGAACTCCCAAACAGGGAGTCAATGAGCAGTTCTTC
CASRTPKQGVNEQFF
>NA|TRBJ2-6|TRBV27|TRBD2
TGTGCCAGCGGACTAGCGGGTCGGTCTGGGGCCAACGTCCTGACTTTC
CASGLAGRSGANVLTF
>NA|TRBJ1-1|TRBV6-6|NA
TGTGCCAGCAGGCCTCAGGGTAGGAACACTGAAGCTTTCTTT
CASRPQGRNTEAFF
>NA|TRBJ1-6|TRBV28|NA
TGTGCCAGCAGTTTGCCACTGAACTATAATTCACCCCTCCACTTT
CASSLPLNYNSPLHF
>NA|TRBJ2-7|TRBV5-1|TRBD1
TGCGCCAGCAGCAGTTATGGACAGGGGAACTACGAGCAGTACTTC
CASSSYGQGNYEQYF
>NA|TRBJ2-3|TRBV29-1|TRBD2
TGCAGCACTGGACTAGCGGGTGCTGGGGATACGCAGTATTTT
CSTGLAGAGDTQYF
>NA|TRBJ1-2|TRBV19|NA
TGTGCCAGTAGTATAGTGCCAGGGTTGGTCTATGGCTACACCTTC
CASSIVPGLVYGYTF
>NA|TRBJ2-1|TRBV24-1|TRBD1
TGTGCCACCAGTGGTGCGCTAGGGGGCTGGAGTGAGCAGTTCTTC
CATSGALGGWSEQFF
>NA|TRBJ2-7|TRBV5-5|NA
TGTGCCAGCAGCCCGACCCCCCCGGGTGACTACGAGCAGTACTTC
CASSPTPPGDYEQYF
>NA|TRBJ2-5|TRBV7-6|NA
TGTGCCAGCAGCTCCCTACCTTCGGGACTCCAGTCGGGGACCCAGTACTTC
CASSSLPSGLQSGTQYF
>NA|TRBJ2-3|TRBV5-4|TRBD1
TGTGCCAGCTCCCAGACAGGGGCGACAGATACGCAGTATTTT
CASSQTGATDTQYF
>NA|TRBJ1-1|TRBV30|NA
TGTGCCTGGTGGCAGGGTACCATGAACACTGAAGCTTTCTTT
CAWWQGTMNTEAFF
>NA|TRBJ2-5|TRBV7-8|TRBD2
TGTGCCAGCAGCTTAGCCTATCGGGGCGGGAGGGTCGAGACCCAGTACTTC
CASSLAYRGGRVETQYF
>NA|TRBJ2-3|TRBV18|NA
TGTGCCAGCTCACCACGTCGCGGGGACCGAGATACGCAGTATTTT
CASSPRRGDRDTQYF